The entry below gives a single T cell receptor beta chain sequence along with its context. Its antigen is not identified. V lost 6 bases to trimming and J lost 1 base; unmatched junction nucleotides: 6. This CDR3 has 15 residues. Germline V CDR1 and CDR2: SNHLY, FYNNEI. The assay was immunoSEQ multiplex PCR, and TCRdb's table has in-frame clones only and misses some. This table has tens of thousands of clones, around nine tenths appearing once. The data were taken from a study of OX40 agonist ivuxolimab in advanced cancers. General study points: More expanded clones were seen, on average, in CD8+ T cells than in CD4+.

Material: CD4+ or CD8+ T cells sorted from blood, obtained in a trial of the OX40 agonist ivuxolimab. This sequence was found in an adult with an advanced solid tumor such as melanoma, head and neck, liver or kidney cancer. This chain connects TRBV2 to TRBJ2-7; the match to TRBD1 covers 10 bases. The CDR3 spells CASRRPGQGSYEQYF. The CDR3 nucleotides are TGTGCCAGCAGACGCCCGGGACAGGGGTCCTACGAGCAGTACTTC.